This TCR beta chain was profiled in a study of response to subunit inactivated influenza vaccine. V was shortened by 1 base and J by 4 bases, with 16 bases between the two germline ends. The germline V gene has CDR1 LGHNA and CDR2 YNFKEQ. The CDR3 contains 16 residues. The study, taken as a whole, reports: The authors suggested that few new T cells are recruited per seasonal influenza vaccination.

To note about this clonotype: Its antigen remains unidentified.

TCRdb processed the RT-PCR reads anew with MiXCR; each CDR3 protein has one entry. This sample has approximately 170,000 distinct CDR3 sequences, with around an eighth found just once. The sequencing here drew on CD8+ T cells sorted from PBMCs, taken 5 to 6 days after vaccination. V and J are TRBV4-2 and TRBJ2-5, with D hard to call. The sequence came from a man between 45 and 60 years old who received an inactivated influenza vaccine. The CDR3: CASSQGGRRELETQYF. The CDR3 DNA reads TGTGCCAGCAGCCAAGGCGGCCGTCGCGAGTTAGAGACCCAGTACTTC.